The 9 T cell receptor beta chains given below trace back to one sample, sequenced in a study of CD8+CD57+ T cells in acquired aplastic anemia listed by TCRdb under 2018. The listed sequencing device is Illumina HiSeq 2000. Genomic DNA was used as template for profiling of TCR beta VDJ combinations and CDR3 sequences. TCRdb trimmed the raw reads at Q25, called clones with MiXCR and kept productive beta chains. Entries are consolidated by CDR3 protein sequence, retaining the most common genes and DNA. This sample has approximately 200,000 distinct CDR3 sequences in its table, and 60% to 65% of those were observed once. Of the sample, over 25% falls within the top ten clones. Sequenced material: sorted CD4+, CD8+, or CD8+CD57+ T cells (not recorded which) from PBMCs. These receptors all stem from a human donor in good health.

Here the CDR3 DNA reads TGTGCCAGCAGCCAAGGAGGGGGGAACTATGGCTACACCTTC. This gives the protein CASSQGGGNYGYTF. The chain uses TRBV4-2 and TRBJ1-2, with a tentative D call TRBD1 (6 bases). CDR1 and CDR2 (germline): LGHNA, YNFKEQ. V lost 1 base to trimming and J lost 2 bases, with 8 bases between them. The CDR3 totals 14 residues.

This chain uses TRBV7-9 with TRBJ2-7; D perhaps matches TRBD2 (6 bases). The length of the CDR3 is 14 residues. The germline V and J ends were trimmed by 4 bases and 3 bases, with 13 bases remaining between them. CDR1 is SEHNR, CDR2 FQNEAQ, per germline (reference sequence). The CDR3 region has the DNA TGTGCCAGCAGCTCCCGGGACTTGGGCTACGAGCAGTACTTC. Translated: CASSSRDLGYEQYF. The full variable domain, rest sourced from reference TRBV7-9 and TRBJ2-7, is DTGVSQNPRHKITKRGQNVTFRCDPISEHNRLYWYRQTLGQGPEFLTYFQNEAQLEKSRLLSDRFSAERPKGSFSTLEIQRTEQGDSAMYLCASSSRDLGYEQYFGPGTRLTVT.

This clonotype appeared a few times. This chain connects TRBV15 to TRBJ1-1; no clear D. The CDR3 sequence is 17 residues long. Germline-derived CDR1 and CDR2 are LNHNV and YYDKDF (reference sequence). V lost 5 bases and J 4 bases, leaving 23 bases between the germline ends. The DNA of the CDR3 is TGTGCCACCAGCCTTGGCTTCCTGGGTGGATTGAGCACTGAAGCTTTCTTT. Its protein is CATSLGFLGGLSTEAFF.

V gene TRBV7-2 combines with J gene TRBJ2-1; 9 nucleotides match TRBD2. The CDR3 is 15 residues long. V was clipped by 5 bases and J by 2 bases; unmatched bases: 4. Germline V lookup: CDR1 SGHTA, CDR2 FQGNSA. Here the CDR3 reads CASSATSGAYNEQFF. The CDR3 bases are TGTGCCAGCAGCGCGACTAGCGGCGCCTACAATGAGCAGTTCTTC.

This clonotype was detected ten times or more. This chain links TRBV6-5 with TRBJ2-1; D is unresolved. The V and J ends lost 8 bases and 2 bases respectively, with 16 bases between them. CDR1 is MNHEY and CDR2 is SVGAGI in the germline V gene. The CDR3 contains 15 residues. The CDR3 DNA sequence: TGTGCCAGCCGGCAGGTGGACGTTCCCTACAATGAGCAGTTCTTC. It codes for CASRQVDVPYNEQFF.

This clonotype has just a few counts. V gene TRBV7-8 combines with J gene TRBJ1-1; D gene unclear. This CDR3 is 16 amino acids long. Germline CDR1 reads SGHVS; CDR2 reads FQNEAQ. V was clipped by 0 bases and J by 4 bases, with 15 bases between them. The CDR3 sequence is CASSLAVTPHSTEAFF. In nucleotides, the CDR3 is TGTGCCAGCAGCTTAGCAGTAACGCCGCATAGCACTGAAGCTTTCTTT.

J is TRBJ2-5 and V is TRBV2; possibly TRBD2 for D (6 bases). The ends were cut back, 5 bases at V and 2 bases at J, with 9 bases in the middle. CDR3 length: 13 amino acids. Germline assignment: CDR1 SNHLY and CDR2 FYNNEI. The CDR3 sequence is CASSKDYQETQYF. CDR3 nucleotide sequence: TGTGCCAGCAGTAAGGACTATCAAGAGACCCAGTACTTC.

This chain connects TRBV20-1 to TRBJ1-1, with D hard to call. There are 11 residues in the CDR3. The germline CDR1 and CDR2 sequences are DFQATT and SNEGSKA (reference sequence). Trimming pared 1 base from V and 6 bases from J, leaving 6 bases between. The CDR3 DNA sequence: TGCAGTGCTAGAGCCCAGGCTGAAGCTTTCTTT. It specifies CSARAQAEAFF.

The rearrangement uses TRBV10-3 and TRBJ2-1, with TRBD2 matching 14 bases. With V trimmed by 0 bases and J by 9 bases, 4 bases remained unmatched. Germline CDR1 reads ENHRY; CDR2 reads SYGVKD. This CDR3 spans 16 amino acids. CDR3 sequence: CAISESQGLAGVEQFF. DNA of the CDR3: TGTGCCATCAGTGAGTCTCAGGGACTAGCGGGAGTTGAGCAGTTCTTC.